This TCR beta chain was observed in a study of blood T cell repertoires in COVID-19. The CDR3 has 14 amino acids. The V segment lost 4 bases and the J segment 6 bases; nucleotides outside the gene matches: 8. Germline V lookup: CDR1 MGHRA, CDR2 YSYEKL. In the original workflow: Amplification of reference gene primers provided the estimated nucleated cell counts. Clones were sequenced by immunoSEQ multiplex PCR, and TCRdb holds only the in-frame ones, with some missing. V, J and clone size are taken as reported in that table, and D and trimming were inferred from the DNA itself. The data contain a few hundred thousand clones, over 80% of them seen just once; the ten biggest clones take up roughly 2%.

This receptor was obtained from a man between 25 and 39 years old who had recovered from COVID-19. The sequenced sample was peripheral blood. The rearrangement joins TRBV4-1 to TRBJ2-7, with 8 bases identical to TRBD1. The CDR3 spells CASSRWTGNGEQYF. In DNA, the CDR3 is TGCGCCAGCAGCCGGTGGACAGGGAATGGCGAGCAGTACTTC.